This is a list of T cell receptor beta chains from one sample in a study of blood T cell repertoires in COVID-19. Assay: immunoSEQ multiplex PCR; the TCRdb copy retains only in-frame clones and omits some. The sample holds 110,000 to 150,000 clones, 84% seen once. The sequencing input was peripheral blood. These receptors all come from a human donor in a cohort sampled during active COVID-19. The CDR3 runs from the conserved cysteine through the conserved F or W. The D gene is left open where the match is weak. Size is stated for part of the rows, as once, few or many counts, or as a class when the clone is expanded.

clone size,V gene,D gene,J gene,CDR3 DNA,CDR3 protein
NA,TRBV7-9,TRBD1,TRBJ2-5,TGTGCCAGCAGCTCCGGGACAGGGCAAGAGACCCAGTACTTC,CASSSGTGQETQYF
NA,TRBV7-2,TRBD1,TRBJ1-2,TGTGCCAGCAGCCGGGGACAGGGTGAGCGTGGCTACACCTTC,CASSRGQGERGYTF
NA,TRBV19,TRBD1,TRBJ2-1,TGTGCCAGCGCGACAGGGGCCTACAATGAGCAGTTCTTC,CASATGAYNEQFF
once,TRBV19,TRBD1,TRBJ1-2,TGTGCCACCGCCCGGGACAGGGTTGACGGCTACACCTTC,CATARDRVDGYTF
NA,TRBV7-2,NA,TRBJ2-7,TGTGCCAGCAGCCTGACATCTTACGAGCAGTACTTC,CASSLTSYEQYF
NA,TRBV2,NA,TRBJ1-1,TGTGCCAGCAGTGAAAGAATGGGCCCTGAAGCTTTCTTT,CASSERMGPEAFF
NA,TRBV6-5,TRBD2,TRBJ2-7,TGTGCCAGCACCCGGGAGCGGGGGAACGAGCAGTACTTC,CASTRERGNEQYF
NA,TRBV11-3,TRBD1,TRBJ2-7,TGTGCCAGCAGCCTAGGGGACAGGGGAATGGACGAGCAGTACTTC,CASSLGDRGMDEQYF
once,TRBV5-4,NA,TRBJ2-3,TGTGCCAGCAGCTTCTGGGGACAACACACAGATACGCAGTATTTT,CASSFWGQHTDTQYF
NA,TRBV29-1,NA,TRBJ2-2,TGCAGCGTTCGGGGACTTCAGAACACCGGGGAGCTGTTTTTT,CSVRGLQNTGELFF
NA,TRBV19,NA,TRBJ1-5,TGTGCCAGTAGAACACAGGAGGGGACGAATCAGCCCCAGCATTTT,CASRTQEGTNQPQHF
few,TRBV10-2,TRBD2,TRBJ2-7,TGCGCCAGCAGGGTAGCGGGGGGCTCCTACGAGCAGTACTTC,CASRVAGGSYEQYF
NA,TRBV5-6,NA,TRBJ1-2,TGTGCCAGCAGCCTTTCTGGCAGGTACTATGGCTACACCTTC,CASSLSGRYYGYTF
once,TRBV6-2/TRBV6-3,TRBD1,TRBJ1-6,TGTGCCAGCAGTTACCGGGACAGCCAATCTTCACCCCTCCACTTT,CASSYRDSQSSPLHF
NA,TRBV29-1,TRBD2,TRBJ2-1,TGCAGCACTGGACTAGTCTACAATGAGCAGTTCTTC,CSTGLVYNEQFF
NA,TRBV11-2,NA,TRBJ2-3,TGTGCCAGCAGCTTACCCATGGCGGCAGATACGCAGTATTTT,CASSLPMAADTQYF
NA,TRBV2,NA,TRBJ2-6,TGTGCCAGCAGTATGAGACAGGTACGGAGGGCCAACGTCCTGACTTTC,CASSMRQVRRANVLTF
once,TRBV4-1,TRBD1,TRBJ1-2,TGCGCCAGCAGCCAAGGGGGGACAGCCTCCTATGGCTACACCTTC,CASSQGGTASYGYTF
NA,TRBV11-3,TRBD1,TRBJ2-5,TGTGCCAGCACCCCAGGGATAGAGGGACAGCAGACCCAGTACTTC,CASTPGIEGQQTQYF
NA,TRBV10-3,TRBD1,TRBJ2-7,TGTGCCATCAGTGACCCCGGGACAGGGTTTTACGAGCAGTACTTC,CAISDPGTGFYEQYF
NA,TRBV5-4,NA,TRBJ2-3,TGTGCCAGCAGCTCGACTAGCACAGATACGCAGTATTTT,CASSSTSTDTQYF
NA,TRBV5-1,NA,TRBJ2-1,TGCGCCAGCAGTGGGGGGTACGCTTACAATGAGCAGTTCTTC,CASSGGYAYNEQFF
NA,TRBV9,NA,TRBJ1-3,TGTGCCAGCAGCCCCGATGTCGCGGAAAACACCATATATTTT,CASSPDVAENTIYF
NA,TRBV5-1,NA,TRBJ1-1,TGCGCCAGCAGCTTGGGGGTGGAGACTGAAGCTTTCTTT,CASSLGVETEAFF
NA,TRBV3-1/TRBV3-2,TRBD1,TRBJ2-2,TGTGCCAGCAGCGAGGCAGGGGGTTTTACCGGGGAGCTGTTTTTT,CASSEAGGFTGELFF
NA,TRBV11-3,TRBD1,TRBJ1-2,TGTGCCAGCAGCCCAACCGGGACAGGAGGGGGCTACACCTTC,CASSPTGTGGGYTF
NA,TRBV5-1,NA,TRBJ1-1,TGCGCCAGCAGGGGGGGGACACTAATGAACACTGAAGCTTTCTTT,CASRGGTLMNTEAFF
NA,TRBV18,TRBD1,TRBJ1-4,TGTGCCAGCGCGGGACAGGGGCAAGAAAAACTGTTTTTT,CASAGQGQEKLFF